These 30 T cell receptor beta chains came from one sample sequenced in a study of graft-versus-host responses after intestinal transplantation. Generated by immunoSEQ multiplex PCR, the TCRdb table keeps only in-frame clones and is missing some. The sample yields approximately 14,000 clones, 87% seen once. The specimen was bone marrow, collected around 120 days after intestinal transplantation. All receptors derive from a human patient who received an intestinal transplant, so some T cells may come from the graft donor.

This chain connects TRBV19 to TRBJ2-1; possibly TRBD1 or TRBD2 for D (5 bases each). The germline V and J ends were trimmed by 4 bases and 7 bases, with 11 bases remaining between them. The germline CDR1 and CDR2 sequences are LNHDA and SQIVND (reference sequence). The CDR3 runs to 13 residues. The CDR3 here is CASSNRGENEQFF. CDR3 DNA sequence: TGTGCCAGTAGTAATAGGGGAGAGAATGAGCAGTTCTTC.

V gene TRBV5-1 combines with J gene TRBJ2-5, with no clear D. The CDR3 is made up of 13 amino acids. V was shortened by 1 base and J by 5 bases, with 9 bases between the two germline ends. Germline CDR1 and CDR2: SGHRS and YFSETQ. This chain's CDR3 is CASSLMGKETQYF. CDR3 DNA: TGCGCCAGCAGCTTGATGGGGAAGGAGACCCAGTACTTC.

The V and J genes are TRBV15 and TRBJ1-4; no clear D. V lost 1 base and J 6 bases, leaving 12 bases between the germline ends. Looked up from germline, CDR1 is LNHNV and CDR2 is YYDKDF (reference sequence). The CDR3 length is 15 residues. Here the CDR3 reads CATSRVRTVYEKLFF. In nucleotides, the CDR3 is TGTGCCACCAGCAGAGTCCGAACAGTTTATGAAAAACTGTTTTTT.

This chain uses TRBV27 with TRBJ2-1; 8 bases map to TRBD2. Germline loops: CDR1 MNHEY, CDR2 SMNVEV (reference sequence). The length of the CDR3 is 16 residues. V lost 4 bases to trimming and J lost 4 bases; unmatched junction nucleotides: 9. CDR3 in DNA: TGTGCCAGCAGTTCAGAAGCGGGAGTGATATACAATGAGCAGTTCTTC. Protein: CASSSEAGVIYNEQFF.

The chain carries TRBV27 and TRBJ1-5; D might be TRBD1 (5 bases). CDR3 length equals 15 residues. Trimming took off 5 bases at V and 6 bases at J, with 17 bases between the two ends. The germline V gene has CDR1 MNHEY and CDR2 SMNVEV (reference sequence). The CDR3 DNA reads TGTGCCAGCAGTCCCCGTGGGACGGACGGTCAGCCCCAGCATTTT. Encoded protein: CASSPRGTDGQPQHF.

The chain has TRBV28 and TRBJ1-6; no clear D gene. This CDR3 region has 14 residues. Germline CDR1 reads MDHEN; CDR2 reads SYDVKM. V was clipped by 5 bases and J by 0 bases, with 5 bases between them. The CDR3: CASSPTSYNSPLHF. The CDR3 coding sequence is TGTGCCAGCAGTCCCACCTCCTATAATTCACCCCTCCACTTT. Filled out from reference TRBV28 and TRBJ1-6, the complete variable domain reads DVKVTQSSRYLVKRTGEKVFLECVQDMDHENMFWYRQDPGLGLRLIYFSYDVKMKEKGDIPEGYSVSREKKERFSLILESASTNQTSMYLCASSPTSYNSPLHFGNGTRLTVT.

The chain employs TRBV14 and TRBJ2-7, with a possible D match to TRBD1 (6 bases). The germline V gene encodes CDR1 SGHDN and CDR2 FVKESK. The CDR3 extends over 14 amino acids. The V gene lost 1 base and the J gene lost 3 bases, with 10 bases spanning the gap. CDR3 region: CASSQVDRFYEQYF. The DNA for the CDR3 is TGTGCCAGCAGCCAAGTGGACAGATTCTACGAGCAGTACTTC. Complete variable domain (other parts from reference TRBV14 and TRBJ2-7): EAGVTQFPSHSVIEKGQTVTLRCDPISGHDNLYWYRRVMGKEIKFLLHFVKESKQDESGMPNNRFLAERTGGTYSTLKVQPAELEDSGVYFCASSQVDRFYEQYFGPGTRLTVT.

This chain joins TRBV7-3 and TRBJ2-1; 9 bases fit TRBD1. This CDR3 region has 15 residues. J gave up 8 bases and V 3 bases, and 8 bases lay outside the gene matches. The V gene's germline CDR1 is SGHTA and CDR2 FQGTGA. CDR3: CASSFRDRVNDEQFF. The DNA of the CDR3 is TGTGCCAGCAGCTTCCGGGACAGGGTAAACGATGAGCAGTTCTTC. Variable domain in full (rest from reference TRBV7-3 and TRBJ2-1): GAGVSQTPSNKVTEKGKYVELRCDPISGHTALYWYRQSLGQGPEFLIYFQGTGAADDSGLPNDRFFAVRPEGSVSTLKIQRTERGDSAVYLCASSFRDRVNDEQFFGPGTRLTVL.

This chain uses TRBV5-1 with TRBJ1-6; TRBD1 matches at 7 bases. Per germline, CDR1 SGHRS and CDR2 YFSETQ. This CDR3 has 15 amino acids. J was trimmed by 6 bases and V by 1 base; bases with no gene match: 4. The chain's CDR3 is CASSLWTGFNSPLHF. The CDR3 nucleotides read TGCGCCAGCAGCTTGTGGACAGGTTTTAATTCACCCCTCCACTTT.

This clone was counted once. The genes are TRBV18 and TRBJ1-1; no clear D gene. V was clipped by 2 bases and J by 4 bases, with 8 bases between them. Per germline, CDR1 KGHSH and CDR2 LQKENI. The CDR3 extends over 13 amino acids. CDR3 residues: CASSPGVGTEAFF. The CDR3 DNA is TGTGCCAGCTCACCAGGGGTCGGCACTGAAGCTTTCTTT.

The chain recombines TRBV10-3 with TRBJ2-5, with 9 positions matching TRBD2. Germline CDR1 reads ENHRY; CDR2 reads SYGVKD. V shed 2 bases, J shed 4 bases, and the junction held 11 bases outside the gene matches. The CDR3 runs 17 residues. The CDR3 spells CAISEGLAPRGGETQYF. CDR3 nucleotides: TGTGCCATCAGTGAGGGACTAGCGCCGAGGGGGGGAGAGACCCAGTACTTC.

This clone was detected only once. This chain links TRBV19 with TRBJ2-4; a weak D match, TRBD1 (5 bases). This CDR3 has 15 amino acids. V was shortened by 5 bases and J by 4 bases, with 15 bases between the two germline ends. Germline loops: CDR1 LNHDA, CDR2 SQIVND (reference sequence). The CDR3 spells CASSLHQGWKNIQYF. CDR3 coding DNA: TGTGCCAGTAGTTTACACCAGGGATGGAAAAACATTCAGTACTTC. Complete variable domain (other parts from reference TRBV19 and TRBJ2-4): DGGITQSPKYLFRKEGQNVTLSCEQNLNHDAMYWYRQDPGQGLRLIYYSQIVNDFQKGDIAEGYSVSREKKESFPLTVTSAQKNPTAFYLCASSLHQGWKNIQYFGAGTRLSVL.

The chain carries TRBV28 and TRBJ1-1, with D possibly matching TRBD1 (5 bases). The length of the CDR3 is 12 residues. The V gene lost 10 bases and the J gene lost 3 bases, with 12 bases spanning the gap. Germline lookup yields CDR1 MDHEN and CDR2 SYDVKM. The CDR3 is CAISGGYTEAFF. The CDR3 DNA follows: TGTGCCATAAGTGGGGGTTACACTGAAGCTTTCTTT.

The CDR3: CASSLGYNEQFF. The CDR3 nucleotides read TGTGCCAGCAGTTTAGGCTACAATGAGCAGTTCTTC. This chain connects TRBV28 to TRBJ2-1, with unresolved D. V shed 2 bases and J shed 3 bases, with 2 bases lying between them. The CDR3 is made up of 12 amino acids. Germline assignment: CDR1 MDHEN and CDR2 SYDVKM.

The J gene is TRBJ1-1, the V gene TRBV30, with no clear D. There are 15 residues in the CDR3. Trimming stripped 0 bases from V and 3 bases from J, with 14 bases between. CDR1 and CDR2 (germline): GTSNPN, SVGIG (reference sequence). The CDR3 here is CAWSVWGIRDTEAFF. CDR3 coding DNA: TGTGCCTGGAGTGTATGGGGAATTAGGGACACTGAAGCTTTCTTT.

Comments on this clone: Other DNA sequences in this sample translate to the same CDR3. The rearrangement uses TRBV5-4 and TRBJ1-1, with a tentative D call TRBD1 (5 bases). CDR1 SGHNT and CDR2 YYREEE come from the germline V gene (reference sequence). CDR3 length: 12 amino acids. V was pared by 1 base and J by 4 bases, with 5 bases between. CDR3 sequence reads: CASSLRGTEAFF. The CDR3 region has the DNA TGTGCCAGCAGCTTGAGGGGCACTGAAGCTTTCTTT.

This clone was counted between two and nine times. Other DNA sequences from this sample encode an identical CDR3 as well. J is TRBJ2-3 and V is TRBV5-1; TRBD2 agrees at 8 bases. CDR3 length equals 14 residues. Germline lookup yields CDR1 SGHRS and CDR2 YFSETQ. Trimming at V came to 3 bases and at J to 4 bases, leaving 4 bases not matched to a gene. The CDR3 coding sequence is TGCGCCAGCAGCTCGGGAGGGCCGTCAGATACGCAGTATTTT. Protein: CASSSGGPSDTQYF.

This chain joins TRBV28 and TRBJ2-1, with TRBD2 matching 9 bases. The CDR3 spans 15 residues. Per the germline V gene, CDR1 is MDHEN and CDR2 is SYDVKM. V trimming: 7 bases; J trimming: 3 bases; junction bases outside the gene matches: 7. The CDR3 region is CASTRQREVYNEQFF. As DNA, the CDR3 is TGTGCCAGCACCCGTCAGCGGGAGGTCTACAATGAGCAGTTCTTC.

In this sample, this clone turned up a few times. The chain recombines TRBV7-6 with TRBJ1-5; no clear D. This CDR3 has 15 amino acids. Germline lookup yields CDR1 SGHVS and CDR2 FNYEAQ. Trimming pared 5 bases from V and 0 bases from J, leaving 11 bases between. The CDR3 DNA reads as TGTGCCAGCAGCCAAGGATGGGATAGCAATCAGCCCCAGCATTTT. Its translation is CASSQGWDSNQPQHF.

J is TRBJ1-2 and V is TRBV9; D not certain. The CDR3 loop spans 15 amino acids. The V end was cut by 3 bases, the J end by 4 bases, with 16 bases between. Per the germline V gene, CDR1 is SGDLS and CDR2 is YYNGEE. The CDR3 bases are TGTGCCAGCAGCGGGTGGGTGATGGCAGTCTATGGCTACACCTTC. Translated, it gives CASSGWVMAVYGYTF.

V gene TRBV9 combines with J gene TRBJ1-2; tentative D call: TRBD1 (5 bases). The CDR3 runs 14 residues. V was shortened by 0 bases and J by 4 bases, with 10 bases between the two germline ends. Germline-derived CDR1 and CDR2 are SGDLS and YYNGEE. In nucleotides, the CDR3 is TGTGCCAGCAGCGTAGGGGAGGGACTCTATGGCTACACCTTC. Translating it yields CASSVGEGLYGYTF.

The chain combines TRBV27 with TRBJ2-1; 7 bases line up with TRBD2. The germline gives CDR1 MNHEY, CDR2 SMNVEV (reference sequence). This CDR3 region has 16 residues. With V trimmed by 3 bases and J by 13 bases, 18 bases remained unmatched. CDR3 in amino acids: CASSLEGGPMWWEQFF. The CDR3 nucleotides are TGTGCCAGCAGTTTGGAGGGAGGGCCCATGTGGTGGGAACAGTTCTTC.

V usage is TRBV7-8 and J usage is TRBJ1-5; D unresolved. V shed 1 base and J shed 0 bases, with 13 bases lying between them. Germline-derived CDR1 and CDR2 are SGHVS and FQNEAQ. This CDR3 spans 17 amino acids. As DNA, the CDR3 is TGTGCCAGCAGCTTAGTCGTCCAGACTTATAGCAATCAGCCCCAGCATTTT. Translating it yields CASSLVVQTYSNQPQHF. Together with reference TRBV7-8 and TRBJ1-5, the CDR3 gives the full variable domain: GAGVSQSPRYKVAKRGQDVALRCDPISGHVSLFWYQQALGQGPEFLTYFQNEAQLDKSGLPSDRFFAERPEGSVSTLKIQRTQQEDSAVYLCASSLVVQTYSNQPQHFGDGTRLSIL.

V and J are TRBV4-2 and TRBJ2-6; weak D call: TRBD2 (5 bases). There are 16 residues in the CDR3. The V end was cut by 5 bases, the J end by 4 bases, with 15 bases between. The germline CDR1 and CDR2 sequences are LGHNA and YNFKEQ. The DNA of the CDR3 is TGTGCCAGCAGCTTGGATTTGGGAGCGGGGGCCAACGTCCTGACTTTC. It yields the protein CASSLDLGAGANVLTF.

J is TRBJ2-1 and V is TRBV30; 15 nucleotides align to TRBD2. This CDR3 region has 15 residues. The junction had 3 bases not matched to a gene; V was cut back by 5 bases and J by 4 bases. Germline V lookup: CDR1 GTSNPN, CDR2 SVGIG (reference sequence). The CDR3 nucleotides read TGTGCCTGGGAAGGACTAGCGGGAGGGTACAATGAGCAGTTCTTC. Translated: CAWEGLAGGYNEQFF.

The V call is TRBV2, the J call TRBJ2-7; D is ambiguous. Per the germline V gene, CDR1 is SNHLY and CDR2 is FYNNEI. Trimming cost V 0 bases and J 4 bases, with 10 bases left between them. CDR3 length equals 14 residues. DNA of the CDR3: TGTGCCAGCAGTGAAGCGGACCTCGCGTACGAGCAGTACTTC. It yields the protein CASSEADLAYEQYF.

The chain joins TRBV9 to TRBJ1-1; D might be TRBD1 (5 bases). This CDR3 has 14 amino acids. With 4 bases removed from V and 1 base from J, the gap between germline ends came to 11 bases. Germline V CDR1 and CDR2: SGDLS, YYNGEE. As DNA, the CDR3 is TGTGCCAGCAGCCCCGGGGGTTCGAACACTGAAGCTTTCTTT. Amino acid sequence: CASSPGGSNTEAFF.

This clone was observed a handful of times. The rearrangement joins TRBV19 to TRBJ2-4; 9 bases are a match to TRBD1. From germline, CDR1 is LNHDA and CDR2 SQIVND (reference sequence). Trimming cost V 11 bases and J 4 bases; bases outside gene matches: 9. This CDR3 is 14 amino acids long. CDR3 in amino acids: CARGTGMGKNIQYF. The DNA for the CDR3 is TGTGCCCGAGGGACAGGGATGGGGAAAAACATTCAGTACTTC.

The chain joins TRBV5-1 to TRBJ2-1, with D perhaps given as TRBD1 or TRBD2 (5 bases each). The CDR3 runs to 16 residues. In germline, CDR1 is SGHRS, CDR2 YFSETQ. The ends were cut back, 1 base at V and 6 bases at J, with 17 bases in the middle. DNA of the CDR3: TGCGCCAGCAGCTTGCTCAGGGAGAAGTGGAGCAATGAGCAGTTCTTC. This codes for CASSLLREKWSNEQFF.

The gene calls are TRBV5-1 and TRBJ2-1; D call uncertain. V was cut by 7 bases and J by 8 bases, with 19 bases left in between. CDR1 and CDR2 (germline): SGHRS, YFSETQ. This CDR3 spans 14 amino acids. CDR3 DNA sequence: TGCGCCAGCGGCACCGAACATCTGGGCGATGAGCAGTTCTTC. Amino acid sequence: CASGTEHLGDEQFF.